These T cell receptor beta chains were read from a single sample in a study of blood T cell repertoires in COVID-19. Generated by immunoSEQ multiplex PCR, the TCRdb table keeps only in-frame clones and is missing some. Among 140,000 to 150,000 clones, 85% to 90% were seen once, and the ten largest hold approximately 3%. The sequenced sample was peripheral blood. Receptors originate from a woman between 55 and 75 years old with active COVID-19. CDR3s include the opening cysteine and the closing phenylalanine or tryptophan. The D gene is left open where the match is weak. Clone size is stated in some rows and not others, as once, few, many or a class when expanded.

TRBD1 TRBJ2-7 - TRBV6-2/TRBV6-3 TGTGCCAGCAGTGACGGGACAGGGGGGTCCTACGAGCAGTACTTC CASSDGTGGSYEQYF
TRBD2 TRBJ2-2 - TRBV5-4 TGTGCCAGCAGCAAAGGGACTAGCGGAAACACCGGGGAGCTGTTTTTT CASSKGTSGNTGELFF
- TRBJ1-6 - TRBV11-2 TGTGCCAGCAGCTTGGGTTGGGGGGGCCGGAATTCACCCCTCCACTTT CASSLGWGGRNSPLHF
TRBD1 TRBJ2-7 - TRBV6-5 TGTGCCAGCATGGGCAGGGGGTCGGGTGAGCAGTACTTC CASMGRGSGEQYF
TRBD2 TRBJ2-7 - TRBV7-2 TGTGCCAGCAGCTTATTCGCTAGCGGGACGGGGTTCGGGGAGCAGTACTTC CASSLFASGTGFGEQYF
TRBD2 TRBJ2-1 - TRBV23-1 TGCGCCAGCGGTCAAGGGCGGGAGAGTTACAATGAGCAGTTCTTC CASGQGRESYNEQFF
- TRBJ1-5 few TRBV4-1 TGCGCCAGCAGCCAAGATCCCAGGGGACGGCAGCCCCAGCATTTT CASSQDPRGRQPQHF
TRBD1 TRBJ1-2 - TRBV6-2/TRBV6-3 TGTGCCAGCAGTCGCCAGGGGGCGTGGGGCTACACCTTC CASSRQGAWGYTF
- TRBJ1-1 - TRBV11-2 TGTGCCAGCAGCCTGGTGGGGGGGGCCACTGAAGCTTTCTTT CASSLVGGATEAFF
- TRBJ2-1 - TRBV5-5 TGTGCCAGCAGCTCCGGACTTCGTGAGCAGTTCTTC CASSSGLREQFF
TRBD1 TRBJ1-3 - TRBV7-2 TGTGCCAGCAGCCTTGGACAGGGGGGCAACACCATATATTTT CASSLGQGGNTIYF
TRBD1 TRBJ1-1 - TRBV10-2 TGCGCCAGCAGCGCGACAGGGTTGTCTTTCTTT CASSATGLSFF
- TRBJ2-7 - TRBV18 TGTGCCAGCTCACCCAATCTCGGAGGACGGGTCTCCTACGAGCAGTACTTC CASSPNLGGRVSYEQYF
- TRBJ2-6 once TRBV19 TGTGCCACCCGACGGGACTCTGGGGCCAACGTCCTGACTTTC CATRRDSGANVLTF
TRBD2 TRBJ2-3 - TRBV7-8 TGTGCCAGCAGCTCAGGGACTAGCGGGGGAGATACGCAGTATTTT CASSSGTSGGDTQYF
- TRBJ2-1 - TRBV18 TGTGCCAGCTCCCGGGGAGGGACATACAATGAGCAGTTCTTC CASSRGGTYNEQFF
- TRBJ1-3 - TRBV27 TGTGCCAGCAGTCCTCAGAGTGGAGTTTCGTTGGGCACCATATATTTT CASSPQSGVSLGTIYF
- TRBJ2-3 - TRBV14 TGTGCCAGCAGCCGAGCGCCCATGGCGGCTAGCACAGATACGCAGTATTTT CASSRAPMAASTDTQYF
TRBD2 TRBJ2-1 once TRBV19 TGTGCCAGTAGTCCGGGACTAGCGGGCGAGCAGTTCTTC CASSPGLAGEQFF
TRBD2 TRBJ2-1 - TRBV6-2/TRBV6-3 TGTGCCAGCAGTTACGGACTAGCGGGAGTAGGAAGGTCCTACAATGAGCAGTTCTTC CASSYGLAGVGRSYNEQFF
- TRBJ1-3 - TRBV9 TGTGCCAGCAGCGTAGGAGCGGTCCCACGGGGCTCTGGAAACACCATATATTTT CASSVGAVPRGSGNTIYF
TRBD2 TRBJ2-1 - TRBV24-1 TGTGCCACCAGTGATCCGGGACTAGCGGGAGGCCTCTCCTACAATGAGCAGTTCTTC CATSDPGLAGGLSYNEQFF
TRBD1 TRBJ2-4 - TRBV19 TGTGCCAGTAGTATAGCTGCAGGGGGAAACATTCAGTACTTC CASSIAAGGNIQYF
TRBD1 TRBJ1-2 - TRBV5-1 TGCGCCAGCAGCCCCGGGACAGGGGTCTATGGCTACACCTTC CASSPGTGVYGYTF
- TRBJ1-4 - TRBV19 TGTGCCAGTAGTGAGACGGGTGAAAAACTGTTTTTT CASSETGEKLFF
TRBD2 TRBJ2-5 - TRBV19 TGTGCCAGTAGTCTCGGACTAGCGGGATGGGAGACCCAGTACTTC CASSLGLAGWETQYF
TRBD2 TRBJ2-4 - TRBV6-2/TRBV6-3 TGTGCCAGCAGTTACCCCCTAACTAGCGGCTCCCCCTTTTTTGCCAAAAACATTCAGTACTTC CASSYPLTSGSPFFAKNIQYF
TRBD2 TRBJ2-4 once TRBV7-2 TGTGCCAGCAGCGGAGCGACAGTCCGGGGGGGCATTCAGTACTTC CASSGATVRGGIQYF
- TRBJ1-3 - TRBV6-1 TGTGCCAGCAGTGAGTACTATCATTCGGGAAACACCATATATTTT CASSEYYHSGNTIYF